This note documents a single TCR beta chain sequence. Its target antigen remains unknown. There are no base qualities to consult, and no much larger clone falls within one base. This sample was included in a study of control samples from healthy donors and cancer patients (dated by TCRdb to 2020 to 2021). Library generation was performed with the immunoSEQ multiplex PCR assay. What TCRdb holds here is the immuneACCESS table cut down to in-frame rearrangements. Part of the clones is not present; checked against another copy, under half of the missing clones reflect an unresolved V gene, and the others are unexplained. In all, the sample holds approximately 150,000 clones, and around 90% of those were seen once. The ten most abundant clones make up 3.2% of the sample. The CDR3 contains 16 residues, cysteine and phenylalanine counted. The only DNA kept is the CDR3, 48 bases in frame from the first base. Via the germline V gene (reference sequence), CDR1 is LGHDT and CDR2 YNNKEL. Clipping removes 0 bases from V and 4 bases from J, with 4 as the unmatched junction base count.

Sequenced sample: blood. This receptor was obtained from a man aged 25 to 40 in good health. Recombination joined TRBV3-1 (or the pseudogene TRBV3-2) with TRBJ2-1, with 9 central nucleotides matching TRBD1. CDR3 sequence: CASSQEGQGRYNEQFF. The bases are TGTGCCAGCAGCCAAGAAGGACAGGGGAGGTACAATGAGCAGTTCTTC.